The entry below gives a single T cell receptor beta chain sequence along with its context. Patients sequenced had flow cytometry evidence of CD8+CD57+ cell expansion. The patients, all of them, had severe acquired aplastic anemia. These data belong to a study of CD8+CD57+ T cells in acquired aplastic anemia. The CDR3 is 15 amino acids. In germline, CDR1 is MGHDK, CDR2 SYGVNS. Trimming removed 5 bases at V and 0 bases at J, with 11 bases between. CDR3 and TCR beta VDJ profiling relied on a genomic DNA template. Each CDR3 protein gets one entry after TCRdb re-called the reads with MiXCR. Among roughly 250,000 distinct CDR3 sequences listed, around 45% were seen once.

The sample was sorted CD4+, CD8+, or CD8+CD57+ T cells (not recorded which) from PBMCs. The V call is TRBV25-1, the J call TRBJ1-5; no firm D call. The receptor was derived from a human donor with aplastic anemia. The CDR3 loop reads CASSLEPYSNQPQHF. As DNA, the CDR3 is TGTGCCAGCAGTTTAGAGCCTTATAGCAATCAGCCCCAGCATTTT.